The T cell receptor (beta chain) under discussion was sequenced for a study of monozygotic twins with inflammatory bowel disease. Turning to this clonotype: Its antigen is currently unknown.

Germline CDR1 and CDR2: SGDLS and YYNGEE. CDR3 length equals 12 residues. Study-level findings and limits: Repertoires of patients may have been made more variable by differing immunosuppressive treatments. Compared with healthy co-twins, IBD patients showed reduced TCRbeta repertoire diversity by inverse Simpson.

The input for each TCR library was around 3,200 ng of total RNA. From the 5' RACE reads, TCRdb lists one entry per CDR3 protein and no DNA. The sample totals 110,000 to 150,000 distinct CDR3 sequences; its top ten clones hold 1% to 1.5%. The clonotype comes from a human donor with ulcerative colitis or Crohn's disease, or a healthy co-twin of an affected twin (not recorded which). The chain uses TRBV9 and TRBJ1-1. The specimen sequenced was blood. The CDR3 loop reads CASSFSGSEAFF.